This passage covers 10 T cell receptor beta chains from one sample sequenced in a study of T-cell memory formation after mild COVID-19. TCRdb fed the 5' RACE reads into MiXCR, producing one record per CDR3 protein. Altogether around 200,000 distinct CDR3 sequences are present, 9.5% being singletons, with the ten largest covering 3.5%. Sequencing was done on a sample of PBMCs or a T cell subset sorted from them (not recorded which). These TCRs come from a man aged 18 to 30 who had mild COVID-19 (a few samples of this study predate the infection). Cell type and time point are not known.

V and J are TRBV4-3 and TRBJ1-5, with TRBD1 matching over 10 bases. Trimming took 1 base from V and 5 from J; bases not matched to a gene: 2. CDR3 length equals 15 residues. The germline CDR1 and CDR2 sequences are LGHNA and YSLEER. In DNA, the CDR3 is TGCGCCAGCAGCCAAGGCGGGACAGGGGATCAGCCCCAGCATTTT. It yields the protein CASSQGGTGDQPQHF.

The V and J genes are TRBV30 and TRBJ2-7; TRBD1 aligns across 7 bases. The CDR3 loop spans 12 amino acids. Germline CDR1 GTSNPN, CDR2 SVGIG (reference sequence). The trim removed 4 bases at V and 0 bases at J, leaving 0 bases unmatched. As DNA, the CDR3 is TGTGCCTGGACAGGGGGCTCCTACGAGCAGTACTTC. This translates into CAWTGGSYEQYF.

The rearrangement joins TRBV5-4 to TRBJ1-4, with TRBD1 matching over 7 bases. CDR3 length: 15 amino acids. V shed 0 bases, J shed 5 bases, and the junction held 4 bases outside the gene matches. Per germline, CDR1 SGHNT and CDR2 YYREEE (reference sequence). For the CDR3, the DNA is TGTGCCAGCAGCTTGGATGGCAGGGGGAATGAAAAACTGTTTTTT. It translates to CASSLDGRGNEKLFF.

Ten or more counts support this clonotype. The chain links TRBV15 to TRBJ2-3; no firm D call. The CDR3 loop spans 15 amino acids. Trimming pared 3 bases from V and 4 bases from J, leaving 14 bases between. Per the germline V gene, CDR1 is LNHNV and CDR2 is YYDKDF (reference sequence). The CDR3: CATSRPTTPSDTQYF. Here the CDR3 DNA reads TGTGCCACCAGCAGGCCCACTACACCGTCAGATACGCAGTATTTT.

The chain has TRBV6-5 and TRBJ1-3, with TRBD1 identical over 7 bases. Germline CDR1 reads MNHEY; CDR2 reads SVGAGI. This CDR3 region has 15 residues. V lost 2 bases, J lost 4 bases, and 5 bases stayed unmatched. Here the CDR3 DNA reads TGTGCCAGCAGTTACGCGACAGGGCCCGGAAACACCATATATTTT. Protein product: CASSYATGPGNTIYF.

This clonotype was recorded many times. V gene TRBV7-8 combines with J gene TRBJ2-5; D unresolved. V was shortened by 5 bases and J by 5 bases, with 12 bases between the two germline ends. Per the germline V gene, CDR1 is SGHVS and CDR2 is FQNEAQ. This CDR3 spans 13 amino acids. DNA for the CDR3: TGTGCCAGCAGCACATCACTGGGGGAGACCCAGTACTTC. It is translated as CASSTSLGETQYF.

This clonotype was observed at least ten times. The genes are TRBV20-1 and TRBJ2-5; 7 nucleotides agree with TRBD2. The CDR3 has 13 amino acids. The V and J ends lost 6 bases and 0 bases, in that order; junction bases with no gene match: 4. Germline V gene sequence: CDR1 DFQATT, CDR2 SNEGSKA (reference sequence). CDR3 protein: CSAAGENQETQYF. The DNA of the CDR3 is TGCAGTGCCGCGGGGGAGAACCAAGAGACCCAGTACTTC.

This clonotype showed up many times. J is TRBJ2-5 and V is TRBV29-1; D gene ambiguous. CDR3 size: 17 residues. Trimming removed 1 base at V and 0 bases at J, with 18 bases between. Germline CDR1 reads SQVTM; CDR2 reads ANQGSEA. CDR3 bases: TGCAGCGTTGAAGGAGTTGAATGGAAACCTGACCAAGAGACCCAGTACTTC. Amino acid sequence: CSVEGVEWKPDQETQYF.

J is TRBJ1-1 and V is TRBV7-2; D is ambiguous. The length of the CDR3 is 15 residues. Germline CDR1 is SGHTA and CDR2 is FQGNSA. V lost 1 base and J lost 5, with 14 bases in between. The CDR3 reads CASSLVTRVGTEAFF. The CDR3, as DNA: TGTGCCAGCAGCTTAGTTACCCGGGTTGGGACTGAAGCTTTCTTT.

The J gene is TRBJ2-7, the V gene TRBV2; 10 bases fit TRBD2. V lost 8 bases, J lost 7 bases, and 17 bases stayed unmatched. The CDR3 spans 16 residues. Germline V CDR1 and CDR2: SNHLY, FYNNEI. In DNA form, the CDR3 reads TGTGCCAGCTTTGGCGTCGGACTAGCGGCGACTATAGAGCAGTACGTC. It translates to CASFGVGLAATIEQYV.